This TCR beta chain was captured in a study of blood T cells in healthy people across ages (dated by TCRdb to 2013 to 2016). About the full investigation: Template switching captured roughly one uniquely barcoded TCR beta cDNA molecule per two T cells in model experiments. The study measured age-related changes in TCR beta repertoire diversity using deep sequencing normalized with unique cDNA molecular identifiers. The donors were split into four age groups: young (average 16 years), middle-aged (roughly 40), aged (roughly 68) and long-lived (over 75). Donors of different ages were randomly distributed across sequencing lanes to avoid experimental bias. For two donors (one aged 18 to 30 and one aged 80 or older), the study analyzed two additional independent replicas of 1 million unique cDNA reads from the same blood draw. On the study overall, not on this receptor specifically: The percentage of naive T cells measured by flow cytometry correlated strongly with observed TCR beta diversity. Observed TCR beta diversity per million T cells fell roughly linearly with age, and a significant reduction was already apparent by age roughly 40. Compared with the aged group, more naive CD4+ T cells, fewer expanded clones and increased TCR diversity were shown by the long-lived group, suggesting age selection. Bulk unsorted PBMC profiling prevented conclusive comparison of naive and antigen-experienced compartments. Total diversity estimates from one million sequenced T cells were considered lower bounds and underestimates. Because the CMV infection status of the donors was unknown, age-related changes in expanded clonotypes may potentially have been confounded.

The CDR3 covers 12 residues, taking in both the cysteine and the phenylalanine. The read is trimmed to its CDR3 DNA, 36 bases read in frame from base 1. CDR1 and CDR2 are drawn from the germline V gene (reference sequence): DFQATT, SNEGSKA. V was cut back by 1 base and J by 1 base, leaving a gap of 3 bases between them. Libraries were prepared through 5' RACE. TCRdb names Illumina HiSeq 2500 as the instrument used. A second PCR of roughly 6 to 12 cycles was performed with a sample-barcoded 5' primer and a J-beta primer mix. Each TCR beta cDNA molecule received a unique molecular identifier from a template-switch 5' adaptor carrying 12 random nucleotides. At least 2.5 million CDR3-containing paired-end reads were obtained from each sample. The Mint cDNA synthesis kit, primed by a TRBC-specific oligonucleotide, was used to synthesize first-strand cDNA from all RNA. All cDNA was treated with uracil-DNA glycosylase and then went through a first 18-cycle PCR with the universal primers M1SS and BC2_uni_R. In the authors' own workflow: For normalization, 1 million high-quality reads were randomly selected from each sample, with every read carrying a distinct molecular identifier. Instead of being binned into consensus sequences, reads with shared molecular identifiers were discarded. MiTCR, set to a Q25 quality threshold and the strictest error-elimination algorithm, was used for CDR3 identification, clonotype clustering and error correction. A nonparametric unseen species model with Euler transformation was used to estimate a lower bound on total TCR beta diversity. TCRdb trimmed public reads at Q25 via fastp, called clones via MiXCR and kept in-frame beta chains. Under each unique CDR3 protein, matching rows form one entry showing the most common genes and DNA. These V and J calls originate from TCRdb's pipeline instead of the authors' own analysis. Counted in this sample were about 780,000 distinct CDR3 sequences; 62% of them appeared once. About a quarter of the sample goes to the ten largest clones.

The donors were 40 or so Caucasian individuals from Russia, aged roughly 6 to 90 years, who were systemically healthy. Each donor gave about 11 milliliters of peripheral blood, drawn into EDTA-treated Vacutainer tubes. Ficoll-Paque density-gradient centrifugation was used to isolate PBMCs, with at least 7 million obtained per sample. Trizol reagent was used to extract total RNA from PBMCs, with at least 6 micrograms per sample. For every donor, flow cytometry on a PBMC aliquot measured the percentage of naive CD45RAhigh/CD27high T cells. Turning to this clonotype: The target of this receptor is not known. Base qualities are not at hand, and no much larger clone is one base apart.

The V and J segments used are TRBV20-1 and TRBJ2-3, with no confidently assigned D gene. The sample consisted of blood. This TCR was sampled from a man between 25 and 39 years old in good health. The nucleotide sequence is TGCAGTGCTAGAGTCCGCACAGATACGCAGTATTTT. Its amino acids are CSARVRTDTQYF.